This TCR beta chain was retrieved from a study of shared clonotypes between healthy human individuals (dated by TCRdb to 2018 to 2020). As for the study more broadly: Three men and two women, aged 18 to 49 years, made up the cohort. Per donor, three plates each were used for CD4 naive and CD4 memory, two for CD8 naive, and one for CD8 memory. To estimate repertoire size and how much clonotype sharing occurs between individuals, the study deeply sequenced the blood TCR repertoires of five healthy adults. Libraries were prepared and TCR repertoires were sequenced by different laboratories using diverse techniques, in order to increase sequencing depth and limit assay-specific biases. Each donor's leukapheresis produced roughly between roughly 0.94 and 9.5 billion PBMCs.

Using the deep immunoSEQ assay, multiplex PCR amplified TCR CDR3 regions from genomic DNA. Genomic DNA extracted from each cell subset was distributed evenly over all wells of several immunoSEQ 96-well plates, and each plate served as one replicate. For sorted subsets, about 210 ng of genomic DNA, equivalent to about 30,000 T cell genomes, went into each replicate PCR. Purified libraries were measured with a Qubit 3.0 fluorometer, size-checked on a Bioanalyzer 2100, and measured again with the KAPA Library Quantification kit. A separate single-read 150-cycle Illumina NextSeq 550 flow cell was used to sequence each immunoSEQ 96-well plate. In the source study's methods: Because the immunoSEQ output included only junctional sequences and no quality scores, the filtering could not be the same as the filtering used for full-length reads. Sequences were annotated with PyIR, a Python wrapper for IgBLAST v1.9, using IMGT germline references to assign V/J genes and CDR3. Reads with weak V/J assignments (E-value above 1e-6), missing CDR3, stop codons, out-of-frame junctions, or ambiguous translated residues were removed. A V3J clonotype was defined by an identical inferred V gene, J gene, and CDR3 amino acid sequence. The percentage overlap between two repertoires was calculated by dividing the number of shared unique clonotypes by the size of the smaller repertoire. Three approaches were used to assess repertoire richness: RTK rarefaction, the Chao1 estimator, and Recon v2.1 estimates of unobserved clonotypes. Generation probabilities were computed with OLGA for all TCRbeta clonotypes obtained by the gDNA method from several donors. Sourced from immuneACCESS, this table was stored by TCRdb with only in-frame sequences that have V and J called. A share of the clones is absent; for the studies checked, an unresolved V gene accounts for under half, and the remainder has no known explanation. V and J calls and clone size come straight from that table; D and trimming were deduced from the DNA. Within this sample are approximately 2.3 million clones, with roughly 93% of them counted one time only. 0.3% to 0.4% of the sample is in the top ten clones.

In the case of this clone: This clone's antigen is unknown. Base qualities are not provided; no much larger clone lies one nucleotide away.

From the germline V gene, CDR1 is MDHEN and CDR2 is SYDVKM. The CDR3 measures 14 amino acids from cysteine to phenylalanine. Only the CDR3 part of the read is kept: 42 bases, read in frame from the first base. V is clipped by 7 bases and J by 3 bases, and the sequence between their germline boundaries is 13 bases long. On the study overall, not on this receptor specifically: Higher generation probabilities were observed for clonotypes shared by all four sorted-subset donors than for non-shared clonotypes. When a few donors were compared, the shared fraction of clonotypes was 5% to 6.5% for naive CD4, roughly 3.4% for naive CD8, more than 2% for memory CD4, and around 0.4% for memory CD8. The genetic and exposure-history diversity represented was limited by the small number of donors. Sampling was limited to blood, and TCR repertoires in tissue likely differ from TCR repertoires in blood. Even with the large sequencing depth, rarefaction of the sorted-subset datasets indicated that sequencing was incomplete. Pairwise subsampling indicated that sequencing depth was expected to affect the degree of clonotype sharing among donors. Larger estimated clonotype richness was generally found for naive subsets than for memory subsets.

Healthy HIV-negative adults with no recently reported acute infections or vaccinations were included as donors. All donors were Caucasian adults living in Nashville, Tennessee, USA. CD4+ T cells were enriched through magnetic negative selection, after which naive cells were positively selected on CD45RA and the remaining negative fraction served as the memory subset. Blood was obtained by leukapheresis, after which PBMCs were separated by Ficoll-Histopaque density gradient centrifugation and cryopreserved in liquid nitrogen vapor phase. Analytical flow cytometry was used to check the purity and quantity of each magnetically sorted T cell population. Genomic DNA was isolated from every sorted fraction and measured by UV absorbance on a Nanodrop 2000c.

This TCR derives from a young man in good health. Some clones in this sample may be carry-over from other donors' samples. What was sequenced was naive CD4+ T cells from PBMCs. The cell subset or site label for this specimen denotes: CD45RA+ positively selected. Recombination linked TRBV28 to TRBJ1-3; D gene: possibly TRBD1, on 5 matching bases. The CDR3 amino acid sequence is: CASTSPGLGNTIYF. The sequenced DNA: TGTGCCAGCACCTCGCCGGGACTTGGAAACACCATATATTTT.